This paragraph reports one T cell receptor (beta chain). Its antigen is as yet unknown. These data come from a study of cytomegalovirus exposure and HLA in healthy donors. Findings and caveats of the study: For cytomegalovirus status, the classifier reportedly gave diagnoses with high specificity and sensitivity. Roughly even sequencing depth across donors was the assumption behind the presence/absence analyses. Later analysis associated a missense DCLRE1C variant with TCR beta V- and J-gene trimming.

The germline CDR1 and CDR2 sequences are MGHRA and YSYEKL. The CDR3 sequence is 17 residues long. J gave up 2 bases and V 2 bases, and 5 bases lay outside the gene matches. In the PCR, 60 Vbeta and 13 Jbeta primers were used. Measured with immunoSEQ multiplex PCR; TCRdb has only the in-frame clones, and not every one. The table has some 150,000 clones, over 65% seen once. V and J are TRBV4-1 and TRBJ2-3; TRBD2 aligns across 12 bases. The TCR comes from a middle-aged man in good health and CMV-seronegative. The sequenced sample consisted of PBMCs. CDR3 protein: CASSQILAGGYTDTQYF. For the CDR3, the DNA is TGCGCCAGCAGCCAAATACTAGCGGGGGGTTACACAGATACGCAGTATTTT.